The 8 T cell receptor beta chains presented below share a single source sample, sequenced in a study of control samples from healthy donors and cancer patients (dated by TCRdb to 2018 to 2020). To prepare the library, the immunoSEQ multiplex PCR assay was applied. The clones in this table, taken by TCRdb from immuneACCESS, are in-frame only. Not every clone is retained; where verified, under half of the shortfall comes from an unresolved V gene, and the cause of the rest is unknown. The sample's own table lists some 190,000 clones. 2.2% of the sample lies in the top ten. Sequenced sample: blood. These receptor sequences come from a woman in her twenties or thirties in good health.

This chain connects TRBV6-2 or TRBV6-3 to TRBJ1-1; 7 bases align to TRBD1. The germline V gene has CDR1 MNHEY and CDR2 SVGEGT. Trimming cost V 0 bases and J 3 bases; bases outside gene matches: 10. The CDR3 extends over 17 amino acids. The CDR3: CASSYSNRQGWDTEAFF. The CDR3 nucleotides are TGTGCCAGCAGTTACTCGAACCGACAGGGCTGGGACACTGAAGCTTTCTTT.

The genes are TRBV4-1 and TRBJ2-7; no clear D. The germline gives CDR1 MGHRA, CDR2 YSYEKL. This CDR3 has 15 amino acids. With 4 bases removed from V and 4 bases from J, the gap between germline ends came to 17 bases. In nucleotides, the CDR3 is TGCGCCAGCAGCCCCTCTGGTGGGCTTCAGTACGAGCAGTACTTC. Protein sequence: CASSPSGGLQYEQYF.

V gene TRBV6-2 or TRBV6-3 combines with J gene TRBJ1-2, with D perhaps matching TRBD1 (5 bases). Trimming removed 6 bases at V and 4 bases at J, with 27 bases between. The CDR3 has 18 residues. The germline CDR1 and CDR2 sequences are MNHEY and SVGEGT. The CDR3 region has the DNA TGTGCCAGCAGCCTTTCCCCCTTTAGGGGTTTGGTGAGCTATGGCTACACCTTC. Translated, it gives CASSLSPFRGLVSYGYTF.

The chain has TRBV4-1 and TRBJ1-5; TRBD1 is a possible D gene (5 bases). The length of the CDR3 is 15 residues. The V end lost 2 bases, the J end lost 6 bases, and 14 bases lay between the germline ends. The germline CDR1 and CDR2 sequences are MGHRA and YSYEKL. CDR3 DNA: TGCGCCAGCAGCCAAATTCCAGGGTCCGGTCAGCCCCAGCATTTT. This sequence encodes CASSQIPGSGQPQHF.

This rearrangement joins TRBV7-8 to TRBJ2-2; no clear D gene. Germline CDR1 and CDR2: SGHVS and FQNEAQ. The CDR3 is 14 amino acids. Trimming removed 3 bases at V and 0 bases at J, with 5 bases between. The CDR3 is CASSFGANTGELFF. For the CDR3, the DNA is TGTGCCAGCAGCTTTGGGGCGAACACCGGGGAGCTGTTTTTT. Full variable domain (remainder filled in from reference TRBV7-8 and TRBJ2-2): GAGVSQSPRYKVAKRGQDVALRCDPISGHVSLFWYQQALGQGPEFLTYFQNEAQLDKSGLPSDRFFAERPEGSVSTLKIQRTQQEDSAVYLCASSFGANTGELFFGEGSRLTVL.

The CDR3 is CAIAVPGTVSAYF. The CDR3 DNA is TGTGCCATTGCGGTACCGGGCACCGTATCCGCGTATTTT. This chain uses TRBV28 with TRBJ2-3; D call uncertain. Trimming cost V 10 bases and J 14 bases, with 25 bases left between them. Germline values: CDR1 MDHEN, CDR2 SYDVKM. The CDR3 has 13 residues.

This chain links TRBV19 with TRBJ1-6; D is unclear. The germline V gene has CDR1 LNHDA and CDR2 SQIVND (reference sequence). CDR3 length: 13 amino acids. V lost 8 bases to trimming and J lost 8 bases, with 13 bases between them. CDR3 region: CASPKRTYSPLHF. The CDR3 DNA is TGTGCCAGTCCCAAGCGCACTTATTCACCCCTCCACTTT.

The J gene is TRBJ1-2, the V gene TRBV4-3; D call uncertain. Between the trimmed V and J ends, which lost 4 bases and 5 bases, there was a span of 17 bases. The CDR3 contains 15 residues. The germline CDR1 and CDR2 sequences are LGHNA and YSLEER. The CDR3, as DNA: TGCGCCAGCAGCCGGGATCTATCCTCCCTTTATGGCTACACCTTC. It yields the protein CASSRDLSSLYGYTF.